The 5 T cell receptor beta chains below all came from one sample that was sequenced in a study of CD8 T cells in Susac syndrome. Reverse transcription used about 0.45 to 1 ug RNA and random hexamers. TCRdb itself ran the immunoSEQ multiplex PCR reads through MiXCR, one entry per CDR3 protein. The sample shows approximately 300,000 distinct CDR3 sequences, 65% to 90% of them seen only once. The sequenced sample was CD8+ T cells from PBMCs. These receptors were taken from a human donor with multiple sclerosis.

The chain recombines TRBV6-2 or TRBV6-3 with TRBJ2-2; 12 bases are a match to TRBD1. The CDR3 runs to 22 residues. The germline CDR1 and CDR2 sequences are MNHEY and SVGEGT. After removal of 2 bases from V and 5 bases from J, the junction contained 21 bases not matched to a gene. The CDR3 DNA is TGTGCCAGCAGTTACGCGAAACCGGGACAGGGGGCCGTTTTCCTGGGGACCGGGGAGCTGTTTTTT. It translates to CASSYAKPGQGAVFLGTGELFF.

The gene calls are TRBV2 and TRBJ2-1; D possibly uses TRBD1 or TRBD2 (6 bases each). The CDR3 has 12 amino acids. V was pared by 11 bases and J by 4 bases, with 12 bases between. CDR1 and CDR2 (germline): SNHLY, FYNNEI. The CDR3 nucleotides are TGTGCCGGGGGGCCGCTATACAATGAGCAGTTCTTC. Its protein product is CAGGPLYNEQFF.

The chain carries TRBV28 and TRBJ1-3, with TRBD1 as a possible D gene (5 bases). Trimming stripped 5 bases from V and 0 bases from J, with 20 bases between. The length of the CDR3 is 18 residues. Germline CDR1 and CDR2: MDHEN and SYDVKM. CDR3 loop: CASSPTLAGTLSGNTIYF. The CDR3 nucleotides read TGTGCCAGCAGTCCCACCCTCGCAGGGACGCTCTCTGGAAACACCATATATTTT.

This clonotype was detected only once. The chain combines TRBV28 with TRBJ2-6, with a possible D match to TRBD2 (6 bases). The V gene's germline CDR1 is MDHEN and CDR2 SYDVKM. The CDR3 contains 18 residues. The V and J ends lost 5 bases and 0 bases respectively, with 17 bases between them. The DNA of the CDR3 is TGTGCCAGCAGTCCCCCAGCGGGCCCTAGCTCTGGGGCCAACGTCCTGACTTTC. Translated: CASSPPAGPSSGANVLTF.

V and J are TRBV6-4 and TRBJ1-1; TRBD1 aligns across 7 bases. CDR1 is MRHNA, CDR2 SNTAGT, per germline. There are 12 residues in the CDR3. V dropped 6 bases and J dropped 3; count of bases not matched to a gene: 1. The CDR3 sequence is CASRGQDTEAFF. DNA of the CDR3: TGTGCCAGCAGAGGACAGGACACTGAAGCTTTCTTT.